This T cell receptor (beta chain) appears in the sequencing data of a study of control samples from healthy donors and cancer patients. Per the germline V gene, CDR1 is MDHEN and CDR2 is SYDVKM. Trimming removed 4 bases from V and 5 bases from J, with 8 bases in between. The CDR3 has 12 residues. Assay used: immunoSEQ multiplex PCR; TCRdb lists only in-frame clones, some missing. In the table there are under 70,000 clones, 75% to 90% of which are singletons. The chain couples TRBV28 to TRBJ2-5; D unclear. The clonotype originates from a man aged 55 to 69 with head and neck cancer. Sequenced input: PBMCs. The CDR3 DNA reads TGTGCCAGCAGTTCCCCGTGGGAGACCCAGTACTTC. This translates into CASSSPWETQYF. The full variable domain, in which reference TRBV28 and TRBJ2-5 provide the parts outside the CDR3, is DVKVTQSSRYLVKRTGEKVFLECVQDMDHENMFWYRQDPGLGLRLIYFSYDVKMKEKGDIPEGYSVSREKKERFSLILESASTNQTSMYLCASSSPWETQYFGPGTRLLVL.